The 28 T cell receptor beta chains given below trace back to one sample, sequenced in a study of cytomegalovirus exposure and HLA in healthy donors. PCR employed 60 Vbeta and 13 Jbeta primers. The assay was immunoSEQ multiplex PCR, and TCRdb's table has in-frame clones only and misses some. The sample has 190,000 or so clones, around 86% seen once. Sequences were obtained from PBMCs. These receptors originate from a man aged 50 to 60 in good health and CMV-seronegative.

The gene calls are TRBV11-1 and TRBJ2-1; D possibly corresponds to TRBD2 (6 bases). Deletions cut 2 bases from V and 3 bases from J, with 11 bases between. This CDR3 comprises 15 residues. Germline-derived CDR1 and CDR2 are SGHAT and FQDESV (reference sequence). The CDR3 protein is CASSLLTSFYNEQFF. The CDR3 DNA reads as TGTGCCAGCAGCTTACTCACTAGCTTCTACAATGAGCAGTTCTTC. Full variable domain (rest looked up from reference TRBV11-1 and TRBJ2-1): EAEVAQSPRYKITEKSQAVAFWCDPISGHATLYWYRQILGQGPELLVQFQDESVVDDSQLPKDRFSAERLKGVDSTLKIQPAELGDSAMYLCASSLLTSFYNEQFFGPGTRLTVL.

The sample holds one count of this clone. This rearrangement joins TRBV11-2 to TRBJ1-1, with 11 bases aligning to TRBD1. The V and J ends lost 6 bases and 5 bases, in that order; junction bases with no gene match: 8. Germline V gene sequence: CDR1 SGHAT, CDR2 FQNNGV. CDR3 length: 15 residues. The CDR3 region is CASRYSGTGGTEAFF. CDR3 bases: TGTGCCAGCAGGTATTCCGGGACAGGGGGAACTGAAGCTTTCTTT.

This clone was seen more than once but under ten times. V usage is TRBV28 and J usage is TRBJ1-1; TRBD1 matches 8 bases. The germline V gene has CDR1 MDHEN and CDR2 SYDVKM. The CDR3 spans 15 residues. V was pared by 4 bases and J by 2 bases, with 6 bases of the junction left unmatched. CDR3 protein: CASSYPDRGNTEAFF. Written as DNA, the CDR3 is TGTGCCAGCAGTTATCCCGACAGGGGAAACACTGAAGCTTTCTTT.

The gene calls are TRBV10-1 and TRBJ2-3, with D perhaps TRBD1 (5 bases). The V and J ends lost 11 bases and 6 bases respectively, with 15 bases between them. This CDR3 comprises 12 residues. Looked up from germline, CDR1 is WNHNN and CDR2 is SYGVQD (reference sequence). CDR3 protein: CAGWGLRDTQYF. The DNA for the CDR3 is TGCGCCGGCTGGGGCCTAAGGGATACGCAGTATTTT.

The genes are TRBV15 and TRBJ1-4, with a possible D match to TRBD1 (5 bases). The germline gives CDR1 LNHNV, CDR2 YYDKDF (reference sequence). This CDR3 is 17 amino acids long. V was shortened by 4 bases and J by 0 bases, with 15 bases between the two germline ends. The CDR3 coding sequence is TGTGCCACCAGCAACAGGTATCAGGGTACAACTAATGAAAAACTGTTTTTT. Residues: CATSNRYQGTTNEKLFF.

The chain's CDR3 is CAGTTGGPNYGYTF. The CDR3 DNA is TGTGCCGGAACGACAGGGGGTCCTAACTATGGCTACACCTTC. The chain uses TRBV6-6 and TRBJ1-2, with TRBD1 matching 9 bases. Trimming removed 11 bases from V and 0 bases from J; junction bases left unmatched: 7. CDR1 MNHNY and CDR2 SVGAGI come from the germline V gene (reference sequence). The CDR3 is made up of 14 amino acids.

This chain links TRBV18 with TRBJ1-5, with D possibly being TRBD1 (6 bases). The germline V gene has CDR1 KGHSH and CDR2 LQKENI. This CDR3 has 14 amino acids. Between the trimmed V and J ends, which lost 1 base and 2 bases, there was a span of 6 bases. This CDR3 reads CASSPRTGNQPQHF. Here the CDR3 DNA reads TGTGCCAGCTCACCACGGACAGGCAATCAGCCCCAGCATTTT. The variable domain in full, completed from reference TRBV18 and TRBJ1-5, reads NAGVMQNPRHLVRRRGQEARLRCSPMKGHSHVYWYRQLPEEGLKFMVYLQKENIIDESGMPKERFSAEFPKEGPSILRIQQVVRGDSAAYFCASSPRTGNQPQHFGDGTRLSIL.

This clone showed up just a few times. The chain combines TRBV19 with TRBJ2-5, with D possibly TRBD2 on 5 matching bases. The J call is in doubt because the DNA end fits TRBJ2-7 better. Germline assignment: CDR1 LNHDA and CDR2 SQIVND (reference sequence). CDR3 length: 14 amino acids. The DNA of the CDR3 is TGTGCCAGTAGATCTCGGGGTTCCTCCTACGAGCAGTACTTC. This encodes CASRSRGSSYEQYF.

The chain couples TRBV5-1 to TRBJ1-1; maybe TRBD1 (6 bases). The V end was cut by 4 bases, the J end by 0 bases, with 13 bases between. This CDR3 is built from 15 residues. Germline loops: CDR1 SGHRS, CDR2 YFSETQ. This chain's CDR3 is CASSPGQNMNTEAFF. The CDR3 DNA is TGCGCCAGCAGCCCTGGACAGAATATGAACACTGAAGCTTTCTTT.

The V gene is TRBV21-1, the J gene TRBJ1-4. TRBV21-1 is a pseudogene. The CDR3 is made up of 15 amino acids. CDR3: CASSKVRGVDEKLFF. For the CDR3, the DNA is TGTGCCAGCAGCAAAGTCCGGGGTGTGGATGAAAAACTGTTTTTT.

This sequence joins TRBV6-5 and TRBJ1-1, with a possible D match to TRBD1 (5 bases). V lost 9 bases to trimming and J lost 7 bases, with 12 bases between them. Germline-derived CDR1 and CDR2 are MNHEY and SVGAGI. This CDR3 spans 11 amino acids. The CDR3 coding sequence is TGTGCCAGGGGCTCGGGGGGTGAAGCTTTCTTT. It translates to CARGSGGEAFF.

V usage is TRBV28 and J usage is TRBJ1-2, with TRBD1 matching over 11 bases. Per germline, CDR1 MDHEN and CDR2 SYDVKM. V lost 4 bases to trimming and J lost 5 bases; unmatched junction nucleotides: 6. The CDR3 loop spans 15 amino acids. The CDR3 protein is CASSWGTGGGYGYTF. For the CDR3, the DNA is TGTGCCAGCAGTTGGGGGACAGGGGGAGGGTATGGCTACACCTTC.

A few counts support this clone. V gene TRBV4-2 combines with J gene TRBJ1-1; D unclear. The CDR3 extends over 18 amino acids. The V end lost 1 base, the J end lost 1 base, and 19 bases lay between the germline ends. CDR1 and CDR2 (germline): LGHNA, YNFKEQ. The chain's CDR3 is CASSQGGGRSGPNTEAFF. The CDR3 DNA reads as TGTGCCAGCAGCCAAGGGGGAGGCAGATCCGGACCGAACACTGAAGCTTTCTTT.

This clone was observed a handful of times. The chain joins TRBV7-2 to TRBJ1-1, with a tentative D call TRBD1 (5 bases). Germline CDR1 reads SGHTA; CDR2 reads FQGNSA. The CDR3 has 15 residues. Trimming shortened V by 1 base and J by 4 bases, and 13 bases separated the two germline ends. Here the CDR3 reads CASSLGSGYRTEAFF. CDR3 nucleotides: TGTGCCAGCAGCTTAGGGTCAGGGTATCGCACTGAAGCTTTCTTT.

The genes are TRBV5-1 and TRBJ2-3; 14 bases align to TRBD2. Trimming cost V 3 bases and J 3 bases; bases outside gene matches: 6. Germline V gives CDR1 SGHRS, CDR2 YFSETQ. This CDR3 has 17 residues. This CDR3 is CASSSGTSGRMTDTQYF. DNA for the CDR3: TGCGCCAGCAGCTCCGGGACTAGCGGGAGAATGACAGATACGCAGTATTTT. Using reference TRBV5-1 and TRBJ2-3 for the parts outside the CDR3, the full variable domain is KAGVTQTPRYLIKTRGQQVTLSCSPISGHRSVSWYQQTPGQGLQFLFEYFSETQRNKGNFPGRFSGRQFSNSRSEMNVSTLELGDSALYLCASSSGTSGRMTDTQYFGPGTRLTVL.

The chain couples TRBV4-3 to TRBJ2-7, with 11 bases identical to TRBD1. This CDR3 spans 16 amino acids. In germline, CDR1 is LGHNA, CDR2 YSLEER. The junction had 12 bases not matched to a gene; V was cut back by 4 bases and J by 7 bases. The CDR3 loop is CASSLDRGLRSGEQYF. As DNA, the CDR3 is TGCGCCAGCAGCCTGGACAGGGGGCTCAGGTCGGGGGAGCAGTACTTC.

In its sample, this clone was seen many times. V usage is TRBV6-1 and J usage is TRBJ1-1; possible D gene TRBD1, 6 bases. The V and J ends lost 5 bases and 1 base respectively, with 11 bases between them. This CDR3 has 14 residues. Germline V gene data show CDR1 as MNHNS and CDR2 as SASEGT. In nucleotides, the CDR3 is TGTGCCAGCAGTTTCTTGGACAGGAACACTGAAGCTTTCTTT. This encodes CASSFLDRNTEAFF.

The V and J genes are TRBV5-8 and TRBJ2-2; weak D call: TRBD2 (6 bases). V lost 4 bases and J lost 6, with 16 bases in between. Germline V lookup: CDR1 SGHTS, CDR2 YDEGEE. This CDR3 has 15 amino acids. The CDR3 sequence: CASSATSPVAGELFF. In DNA, the CDR3 is TGTGCCAGCAGCGCGACTAGTCCGGTTGCCGGGGAGCTGTTTTTT.

This chain connects TRBV19 to TRBJ2-2; 7 bases line up with TRBD2. V was pared by 7 bases and J by 8 bases, with 13 bases of the junction left unmatched. This CDR3 contains 15 residues. Germline V CDR1 and CDR2: LNHDA, SQIVND (reference sequence). CDR3 protein: CASTLGTTLRGELFF. In DNA, the CDR3 is TGTGCCAGTACCCTTGGGACTACATTAAGGGGGGAGCTGTTTTTT.

The chain employs TRBV7-2 and TRBJ1-4, with D possibly TRBD1 on 5 matching bases. V was trimmed by 2 bases and J by 2 bases, leaving 12 bases between them. The germline CDR1 and CDR2 sequences are SGHTA and FQGNSA. This CDR3 is built from 16 residues. CDR3 residues: CASSLKGALTNEKLFF. The CDR3 coding sequence is TGTGCCAGCAGCTTAAAAGGGGCGCTCACTAATGAAAAACTGTTTTTT.

V usage is TRBV4-1 and J usage is TRBJ2-7, with 7 bases that match TRBD1. Germline V lookup: CDR1 MGHRA, CDR2 YSYEKL. Losses at the gene ends were 4 bases for V and 3 bases for J; bases not matched to a gene: 12. This CDR3 is built from 16 residues. In DNA form, the CDR3 reads TGCGCCAGCAGCCCCCGAAAAGTGACAGGGAACTACGAGCAGTACTTC. The encoded protein is CASSPRKVTGNYEQYF.

This clone occurred once. This chain links TRBV27 with TRBJ1-1, with D possibly being TRBD1 (6 bases). The germline CDR1 and CDR2 sequences are MNHEY and SMNVEV (reference sequence). Trimming cost V 3 bases and J 5 bases, with 19 bases left between them. The CDR3 runs to 16 residues. DNA of the CDR3: TGTGCCAGCAGTTTTGGACAGACCCTTACGGGAACTGAAGCTTTCTTT. Protein: CASSFGQTLTGTEAFF.

The chain has TRBV7-9 and TRBJ1-2; D may be TRBD1 (5 bases). The length of the CDR3 is 11 residues. CDR1 and CDR2 (germline): SEHNR, FQNEAQ (reference sequence). Trimming left V 1 base short and J 8 bases short, with 5 bases between. CDR3 in DNA: TGTGCCAGCAGCTTAGACAGGGGCTACACCTTC. Its translation is CASSLDRGYTF.

This chain connects TRBV6-5 to TRBJ2-7; tentative D call: TRBD1 (6 bases). CDR3 length: 16 residues. CDR1 and CDR2 (germline): MNHEY, SVGAGI. V was clipped by 2 bases and J by 1 base, with 15 bases between them. The CDR3 loop reads CASSYKQGAGSYEQYF. CDR3 bases: TGTGCCAGCAGTTACAAACAGGGAGCAGGGTCCTACGAGCAGTACTTC.

This clone has a handful of counts. The DNA of the CDR3 is TGCGCCAGCAGCCCCAACCCAGCGGGGGGCCCCTACAATGAGCAGTTCTTC. Amino acids: CASSPNPAGGPYNEQFF. This chain connects TRBV4-3 to TRBJ2-1, with 9 bases that match TRBD2. The CDR3 sequence is 17 residues long. CDR1 LGHNA and CDR2 YSLEER come from the germline V gene. V dropped 4 bases and J dropped 2; count of bases not matched to a gene: 9.

CDR3: CASSLRGDEQFF. CDR3 DNA: TGTGCCAGCAGTCTCCGGGGTGATGAGCAGTTCTTC. The genes are TRBV6-1 and TRBJ2-1; possibly TRBD2 for D (5 bases). Germline V gene sequence: CDR1 MNHNS, CDR2 SASEGT. The ends were cut back, 5 bases at V and 8 bases at J, with 10 bases in the middle. The CDR3 extends over 12 amino acids.

The V call is TRBV6-5, the J call TRBJ1-6; TRBD1 matches at 7 bases. V shed 5 bases, J shed 9 bases, and the junction held 10 bases outside the gene matches. This CDR3 spans 15 amino acids. Looked up from germline, CDR1 is MNHEY and CDR2 is SVGAGI. CDR3 nucleotides: TGTGCCAGCAGTACGCAAGGGGGCTTTGGTTCACCCCTCCACTTT. This codes for CASSTQGGFGSPLHF.

The genes are TRBV10-3 and TRBJ2-1; TRBD1 agrees at 12 bases. V gave up 4 bases and J gave up 4 bases; unmatched junction bases: 14. The CDR3 totals 19 residues. Germline V gives CDR1 ENHRY, CDR2 SYGVKD. The CDR3 DNA follows: TGTGCCATCAGTGTTTCCGGGACAGGGGGCGCAGGTTTGTACAATGAGCAGTTCTTC. Translating it yields CAISVSGTGGAGLYNEQFF.